These 24 T cell receptor beta chains were sequenced from one sample in a study of T cell responses to AZD1222 COVID-19 vaccine. TCRdb keeps only in-frame clones here, not all; method: immunoSEQ multiplex PCR. The repertoire includes approximately 28,000 clones, 88% of them detected once, and 14% sits in the top ten. Sequences were derived from peripheral blood, sampled 28 days after the second AZD1222 dose. Source of these receptors: an adult who received the AZD1222 COVID-19 vaccine.

The chain joins TRBV28 to TRBJ1-5; D uncertain. The V end lost 2 bases, the J end lost 0 bases, and 5 bases lay between the germline ends. Germline V gene sequence: CDR1 MDHEN, CDR2 SYDVKM. The CDR3 totals 14 residues. The DNA for the CDR3 is TGTGCCAGCAGTTTAGCACATAGCAATCAGCCCCAGCATTTT. Translated, it gives CASSLAHSNQPQHF.

V and J are TRBV19 and TRBJ1-3, with TRBD1 matching 7 bases. CDR3 size: 15 residues. With 3 bases clipped from V and 3 bases from J, the junction kept 5 bases outside the gene matches. Looked up from germline, CDR1 is LNHDA and CDR2 is SQIVND (reference sequence). CDR3 residues: CASSMRGGLGNTIYF. CDR3 sequence (DNA): TGTGCCAGTAGTATGCGAGGGGGCCTTGGAAACACCATATATTTT.

This clone appeared a few times. The chain has TRBV27 and TRBJ1-5; D remains ambiguous. CDR1 and CDR2 from the germline V gene are MNHEY and SMNVEV (reference sequence). V lost 5 bases and J 3 bases, leaving 11 bases between the germline ends. This CDR3 has 14 residues. CDR3 nucleotide sequence: TGTGCCAGCAGTGTGGCAGGCGACAATCAGCCCCAGCATTTT. It encodes CASSVAGDNQPQHF.

This clone was seen only once. V gene TRBV2 combines with J gene TRBJ1-5; 7 bases are a match to TRBD1. The junction had 5 bases not matched to a gene; V was cut back by 6 bases and J by 0 bases. Germline assignment: CDR1 SNHLY and CDR2 FYNNEI. The CDR3 spans 15 residues. The CDR3 DNA is TGTGCCAGCAGGAGGGACAGTTTTAGCAATCAGCCCCAGCATTTT. Its translation is CASRRDSFSNQPQHF. The full variable domain, rest sourced from reference TRBV2 and TRBJ1-5, is EPEVTQTPSHQVTQMGQEVILRCVPISNHLYFYWYRQILGQKVEFLVSFYNNEISEKSEIFDDQFSVERPDGSNFTLKIRSTKLEDSAMYFCASRRDSFSNQPQHFGDGTRLSIL.

Only one count was recorded for this clone. The rearrangement links TRBV5-1 to TRBJ2-3; 8 positions match TRBD1. CDR1 and CDR2 (germline): SGHRS, YFSETQ. The CDR3 consists of 14 residues. J gave up 5 bases and V 4 bases, and 6 bases lay outside the gene matches. CDR3: CASSLQGVKDTQYF. The DNA of the CDR3 is TGCGCCAGCAGCCTACAGGGGGTCAAAGATACGCAGTATTTT.

The chain carries TRBV5-4 and TRBJ1-2, with D possibly TRBD1 on 5 matching bases. V lost 6 bases and J 1 base, leaving 10 bases between the germline ends. This CDR3 contains 13 residues. CDR1 and CDR2 (germline): SGHNT, YYREEE (reference sequence). CDR3 sequence: CASIQQGNYGYTF. Here the CDR3 DNA reads TGTGCCAGCATCCAGCAGGGTAACTATGGCTACACCTTC. Full variable domain (rest looked up from reference TRBV5-4 and TRBJ1-2): ETGVTQSPTHLIKTRGQQVTLRCSSQSGHNTVSWYQQALGQGPQFIFQYYREEENGRGNFPPRFSGLQFPNYSSELNVNALELDDSALYLCASIQQGNYGYTFGSGTRLTVV.

The chain carries TRBV28 and TRBJ1-5, with a tentative D call TRBD1 (5 bases). This CDR3 has 12 residues. Germline CDR1 and CDR2: MDHEN and SYDVKM. V lost 8 bases to trimming and J lost 7 bases, with 12 bases between them. The CDR3 nucleotides read TGTGCCAGCGGGGGGGGGACCCAGCCCCAGCATTTT. Its protein product is CASGGGTQPQHF.

The rearrangement uses TRBV5-4 and TRBJ1-2, with TRBD1 matching over 7 bases. This CDR3 is 16 amino acids long. J lost 3 bases, V lost 10 bases, and 18 bases had no gene match. Germline CDR1 SGHNT, CDR2 YYREEE (reference sequence). The CDR3 reads CASSETGSITDYGYTF. DNA for the CDR3: TGTGCCTCTTCAGAGACAGGGTCGATAACGGACTATGGCTACACCTTC.

This clone has only a few counts. The chain uses TRBV4-2 and TRBJ1-5; D possibly corresponds to TRBD1 (6 bases). Trimming shortened V by 6 bases and J by 5 bases, and 11 bases separated the two germline ends. The CDR3 loop spans 13 amino acids. The germline CDR1 and CDR2 sequences are LGHNA and YNFKEQ. The CDR3, as DNA: TGTGCCAGCAGTCGGACAGATTATCAGCCCCAGCATTTT. As protein: CASSRTDYQPQHF.

The CDR3 region has the DNA TGTGCCAGCAGCCCTCAGGAGGGTTTGAACACTGAAGCTTTCTTT. Protein: CASSPQEGLNTEAFF. V usage is TRBV7-6 and J usage is TRBJ1-1; D gene uncertain. Germline V lookup: CDR1 SGHVS, CDR2 FNYEAQ. This CDR3 has 15 residues. Trimming removed 5 bases from V and 0 bases from J, with 13 bases in between.

The chain employs TRBV7-6 and TRBJ2-7, with 11 nucleotides matching TRBD1. Looked up from germline, CDR1 is SGHVS and CDR2 is FNYEAQ. J gave up 2 bases and V 5 bases, and 5 bases lay outside the gene matches. CDR3 length: 15 amino acids. CDR3 DNA sequence: TGTGCCAGCAGCATTGGGACAGGGGGAACCTACGAGCAGTACTTC. It codes for CASSIGTGGTYEQYF.

The rearrangement joins TRBV4-1 to TRBJ2-7; 7 bases line up with TRBD1. CDR3 size: 16 residues. Germline V gene data show CDR1 as MGHRA and CDR2 as YSYEKL. V dropped 0 bases and J dropped 2; count of bases not matched to a gene: 7. The CDR3 nucleotides read TGCGCCAGCAGCCAAGAAGGCAGGGGGAGCCCCTACGAGCAGTACTTC. This encodes CASSQEGRGSPYEQYF.

J is TRBJ1-2 and V is TRBV4-2, with 10 nucleotides matching TRBD1. Germline V gene lookup returns CDR1 LGHNA and CDR2 YNFKEQ. V was clipped by 5 bases and J by 6 bases; unmatched bases: 9. The CDR3 consists of 15 residues. CDR3: CASSSRDRGVDGYTF. Written as DNA, the CDR3 is TGTGCCAGCAGCTCCCGGGACAGGGGAGTGGATGGCTACACCTTC.

The V gene is TRBV3-1 (or the pseudogene TRBV3-2), the J gene TRBJ2-3; D possibly corresponds to TRBD1 (6 bases). Germline V gives CDR1 LGHDT, CDR2 YNNKEL (reference sequence). The V end was cut by 0 bases, the J end by 4 bases, with 11 bases between. This CDR3 has 15 amino acids. CDR3 sequence: CASSQERAGADTQYF. The CDR3 nucleotides read TGTGCCAGCAGCCAAGAGCGGGCAGGGGCAGATACGCAGTATTTT.

This clone has only a few counts. This chain joins TRBV21-1 and TRBJ1-2. TRBV21-1 corresponds to a pseudogene. CDR3 length: 15 amino acids. DNA for the CDR3: TGTGCCAGCAGCAAAACGGGGGGTTTCAACTATGGCTACACCTTC. Amino acid sequence: CASSKTGGFNYGYTF.

The chain has TRBV7-2 and TRBJ1-1, with TRBD1 matching 7 bases. Per germline, CDR1 SGHTA and CDR2 FQGNSA. The CDR3 length is 13 residues. V was pared by 2 bases and J by 10 bases, with 7 bases of the junction left unmatched. CDR3 nucleotide sequence: TGTGCCAGCAGCTTAAGGGGGCCGGGTGCAGCTTTCTTT. Amino acids: CASSLRGPGAAFF.

The chain employs TRBV5-1 and TRBJ1-3; D possibly corresponds to TRBD1 (5 bases). Germline V gene lookup returns CDR1 SGHRS and CDR2 YFSETQ. V lost 5 bases and J 2 bases, leaving 11 bases between the germline ends. The length of the CDR3 is 14 residues. CDR3 nucleotides: TGCGCCAGCAGTACGGCGGGGGCTGGAAACACCATATATTTT. Translation gives CASSTAGAGNTIYF.

The gene calls are TRBV19 and TRBJ1-4; unclear D gene. Germline V gene data show CDR1 as LNHDA and CDR2 as SQIVND (reference sequence). V dropped 6 bases and J dropped 0 bases, with 8 bases sitting between them. The CDR3 covers 14 residues. The CDR3 sequence: CASSLTATNEKLFF. The CDR3 DNA follows: TGTGCCAGTAGCTTGACTGCAACTAATGAAAAACTGTTTTTT.

V usage is TRBV15 and J usage is TRBJ2-4; 7 nucleotides line up with TRBD1. V lost 0 bases to trimming and J lost 9 bases; unmatched junction nucleotides: 5. Germline V gives CDR1 LNHNV, CDR2 YYDKDF (reference sequence). There are 14 residues in the CDR3. CDR3 residues: CATSREPGQIIQYF. Written as DNA, the CDR3 is TGTGCCACCAGCAGAGAACCGGGACAGATCATTCAGTACTTC.

The V call is TRBV29-1, the J call TRBJ1-1; D remains unclear. The V end was cut by 0 bases, the J end by 0 bases, with 5 bases between. CDR3 length equals 13 residues. Germline loops: CDR1 SQVTM, CDR2 ANQGSEA. CDR3 region: CSVEEQVNTEAFF. The CDR3 coding sequence is TGCAGCGTTGAAGAACAAGTGAACACTGAAGCTTTCTTT.

The chain combines TRBV12-3 or TRBV12-4 with TRBJ1-2; 7 bases align to TRBD1. Trimming at V came to 2 bases and at J to 8 bases, leaving 2 bases not matched to a gene. This CDR3 is built from 12 residues. The CDR3 nucleotides read TGTGCCAGCAGTTTACAGGGGGACGGCTACACCTTC. It is translated as CASSLQGDGYTF.

V and J are TRBV21-1 and TRBJ1-2. TRBV21-1 is marked as a pseudogene. This CDR3 contains 10 residues. CDR3 sequence reads: CASSSEPYTF. DNA of the CDR3: TGTGCCAGCAGCAGTGAACCCTACACCTTC.

The chain employs TRBV5-1 and TRBJ2-5; maybe TRBD1 (6 bases). Trimming removed 0 bases from V and 4 bases from J, with 10 bases in between. CDR1 is SGHRS, CDR2 YFSETQ, per germline. The length of the CDR3 is 14 residues. For the CDR3, the DNA is TGCGCCAGCAGCTTGGGGACGGACAGAGAGACCCAGTACTTC. Translated: CASSLGTDRETQYF.

The rearrangement uses TRBV4-2 and TRBJ2-3; possibly TRBD1 for D (5 bases). This CDR3 has 15 amino acids. Germline loops: CDR1 LGHNA, CDR2 YNFKEQ. Trimming stripped 1 base from V and 6 bases from J, with 14 bases between. CDR3 DNA: TGTGCCAGCAGCCAAGGGGGCTATCCTCGCGATACGCAGTATTTT. It codes for CASSQGGYPRDTQYF.